This T cell receptor (beta chain) came from a study of blood T cell repertoires in COVID-19. The CDR3 extends over 15 amino acids. Germline loops: CDR1 SNHLY, CDR2 FYNNEI. Trimming cost V 7 bases and J 11 bases; bases outside gene matches: 10. Produced via immunoSEQ multiplex PCR; TCRdb's table is partial and in-frame only. Altogether about 300,000 clones are present, around 86% being singletons, with the ten largest covering 10%. The receptor's source is a woman aged 18-29 years who had recovered from COVID-19. The sequenced sample was PBMCs or T cells enriched from blood (not recorded which). This chain uses TRBV2 with TRBJ1-6, with TRBD1 identical over 11 bases. Here the CDR3 reads CASNPGTGGRTPLHF. The CDR3 DNA sequence: TGTGCCAGCAATCCCGGGACAGGGGGAAGGACACCCCTCCACTTT. Looking up the rest from reference TRBV2 and TRBJ1-6 gives the full variable domain: EPEVTQTPSHQVTQMGQEVILRCVPISNHLYFYWYRQILGQKVEFLVSFYNNEISEKSEIFDDQFSVERPDGSNFTLKIRSTKLEDSAMYFCASNPGTGGRTPLHFGNGTRLTVT.